This T cell receptor beta chain came from a study of blood T cell repertoires in COVID-19. Looking at the study overall: Sources were T cells, B-cell-depleted T cells, or PBMCs; the material itself was cDNA or gDNA.

Generated by immunoSEQ multiplex PCR, the TCRdb table keeps only in-frame clones and is missing some. The sample records about 65,000 clones, 70% to 90% being singletons. V lost 6 bases to trimming and J lost 4 bases, with 18 bases between them. CDR3 length equals 15 residues. CDR1 is MNHEY and CDR2 is SVGAGI in the germline V gene. The receptor's source is an elderly man with acute or convalescent COVID-19. The V gene is TRBV6-5, the J gene TRBJ1-1; a weak D match, TRBD1 (6 bases). Specimen: peripheral blood. This CDR3 is CASRKLQGSFTEAFF. The CDR3 DNA is TGTGCCAGCAGAAAGCTACAGGGATCGTTCACTGAAGCTTTCTTT.